Only one count was recorded for the clone carrying this TCR beta chain. TCRdb keeps only in-frame clones here, not all; method: immunoSEQ multiplex PCR. The sample consists of tens of thousands of clones, 65% to 90% of them appearing once. Germline values: CDR1 SGHTS, CDR2 YDEGEE. The CDR3 loop spans 16 amino acids. After removal of 4 bases from V and 8 bases from J, the junction contained 9 bases not matched to a gene. This sample was taken from a study of glioma-infiltrating T cells after dendritic cell vaccination. The chain is built from TRBV5-8 and TRBJ1-6; 10 bases are shared with TRBD1. The starting material was blood, obtained before dendritic cell vaccination. The clonotype originates from a human donor with glioblastoma. CDR3 in DNA: TGTGCCAGCAGCCTATACGATGGGACAGGGGATTCACCCCTCCACTTT. Translation: CASSLYDGTGDSPLHF.